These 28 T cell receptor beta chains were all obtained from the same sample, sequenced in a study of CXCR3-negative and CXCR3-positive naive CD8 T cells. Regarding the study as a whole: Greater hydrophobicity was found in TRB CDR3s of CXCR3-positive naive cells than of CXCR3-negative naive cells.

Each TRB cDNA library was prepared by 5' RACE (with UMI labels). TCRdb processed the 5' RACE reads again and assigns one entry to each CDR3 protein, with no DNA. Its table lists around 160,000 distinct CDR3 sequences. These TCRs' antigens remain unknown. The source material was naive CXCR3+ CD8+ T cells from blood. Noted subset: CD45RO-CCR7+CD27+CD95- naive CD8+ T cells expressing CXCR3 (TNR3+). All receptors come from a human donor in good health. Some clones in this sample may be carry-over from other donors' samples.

CDR3 in amino acids: CASSLDRNYYEQYF. The chain has TRBV5-5 and TRBJ2-7. The germline V gene has CDR1 SGHKS and CDR2 YYEKEE (reference sequence). The CDR3 spans 14 residues.

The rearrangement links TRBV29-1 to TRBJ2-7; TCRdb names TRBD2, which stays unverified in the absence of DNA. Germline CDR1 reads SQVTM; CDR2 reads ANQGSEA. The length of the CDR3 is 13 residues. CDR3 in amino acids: CSVEGQEDYEQYF.

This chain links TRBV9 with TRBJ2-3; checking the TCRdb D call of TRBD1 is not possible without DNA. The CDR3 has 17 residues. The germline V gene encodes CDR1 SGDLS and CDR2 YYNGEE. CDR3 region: CASSARPGQGAADTQYF.

CDR3 region: CASSIQGLTDTQYF. This chain joins TRBV11-2 and TRBJ2-3; lacking DNA, the TRBD1 call made by TCRdb goes unchecked. Germline V CDR1 and CDR2: SGHAT, FQNNGV. The CDR3 extends over 14 amino acids.

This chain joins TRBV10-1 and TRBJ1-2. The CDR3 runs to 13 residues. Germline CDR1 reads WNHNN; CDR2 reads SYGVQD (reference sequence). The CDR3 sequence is CASSETQNYGYTF.

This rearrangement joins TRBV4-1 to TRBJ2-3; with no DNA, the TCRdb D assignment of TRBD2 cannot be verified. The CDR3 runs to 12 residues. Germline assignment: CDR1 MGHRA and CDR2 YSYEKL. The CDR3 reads CASSQGEDTQYF.

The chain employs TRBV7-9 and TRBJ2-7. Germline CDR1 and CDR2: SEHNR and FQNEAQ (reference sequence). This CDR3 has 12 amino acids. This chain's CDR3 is CASSSHSDEQYF.

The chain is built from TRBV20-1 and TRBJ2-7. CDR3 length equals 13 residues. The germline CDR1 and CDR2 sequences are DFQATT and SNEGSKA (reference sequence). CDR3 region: CSAREAHAYEQYF.

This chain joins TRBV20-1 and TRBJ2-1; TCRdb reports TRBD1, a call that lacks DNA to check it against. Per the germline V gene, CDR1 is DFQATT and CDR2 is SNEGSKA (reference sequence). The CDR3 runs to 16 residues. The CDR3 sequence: CSASEYLRAAYNEQFF.

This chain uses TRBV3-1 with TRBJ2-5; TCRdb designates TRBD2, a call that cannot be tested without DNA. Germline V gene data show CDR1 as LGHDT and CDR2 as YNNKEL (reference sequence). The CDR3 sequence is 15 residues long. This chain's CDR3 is CASSQASGAQWTQYF.

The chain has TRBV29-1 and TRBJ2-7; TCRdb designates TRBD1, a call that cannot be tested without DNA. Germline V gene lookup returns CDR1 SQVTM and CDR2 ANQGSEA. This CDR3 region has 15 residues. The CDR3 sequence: CSVEARGQNSYEQYF.

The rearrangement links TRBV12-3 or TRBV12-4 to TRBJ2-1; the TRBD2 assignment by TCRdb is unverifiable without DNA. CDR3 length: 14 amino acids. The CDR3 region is CASSFRAGDNEQFF.

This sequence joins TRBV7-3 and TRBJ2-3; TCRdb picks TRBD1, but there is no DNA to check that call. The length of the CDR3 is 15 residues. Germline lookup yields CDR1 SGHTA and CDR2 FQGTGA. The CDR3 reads CASSLSGGSTDTQYF.

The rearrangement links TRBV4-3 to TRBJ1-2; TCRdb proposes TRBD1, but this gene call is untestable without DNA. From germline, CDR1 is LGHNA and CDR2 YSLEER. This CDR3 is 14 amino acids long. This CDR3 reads CASSQARGDYGYTF.

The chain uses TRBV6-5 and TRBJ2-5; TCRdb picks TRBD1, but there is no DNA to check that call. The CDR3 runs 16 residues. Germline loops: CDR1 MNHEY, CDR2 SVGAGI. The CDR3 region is CASSDLPGTEKETQYF.

CDR3 sequence reads: CASSLSDRAGGELFF. The V gene is TRBV7-9, the J gene TRBJ2-2; the D gene TCRdb calls, TRBD1, cannot be checked with no DNA. Germline CDR1 reads SEHNR; CDR2 reads FQNEAQ (reference sequence). The CDR3 runs to 15 residues.

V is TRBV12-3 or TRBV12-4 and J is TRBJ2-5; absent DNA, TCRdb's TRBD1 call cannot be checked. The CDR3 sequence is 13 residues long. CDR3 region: CASWAGGEETQYF.

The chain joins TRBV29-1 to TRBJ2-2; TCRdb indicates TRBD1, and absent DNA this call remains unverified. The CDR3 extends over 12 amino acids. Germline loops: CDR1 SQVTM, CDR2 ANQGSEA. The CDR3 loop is CSGLGQAGELFF.

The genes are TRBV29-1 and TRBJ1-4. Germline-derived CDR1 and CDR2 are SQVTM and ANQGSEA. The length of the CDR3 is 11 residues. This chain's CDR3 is CSVGTSEKLFF. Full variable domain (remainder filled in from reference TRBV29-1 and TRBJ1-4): SAVISQKPSRDICQRGTSLTIQCQVDSQVTMMFWYRQQPGQSLTLIATANQGSEATYESGFVIDKFPISRPNLTFSTLTVSNMSPEDSSIYLCSVGTSEKLFFGSGTQLSVL.

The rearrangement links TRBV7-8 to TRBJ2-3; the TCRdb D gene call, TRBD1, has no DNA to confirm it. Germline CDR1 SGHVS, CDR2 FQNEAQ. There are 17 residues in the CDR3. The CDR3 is CASSASLGEGATDTQYF.

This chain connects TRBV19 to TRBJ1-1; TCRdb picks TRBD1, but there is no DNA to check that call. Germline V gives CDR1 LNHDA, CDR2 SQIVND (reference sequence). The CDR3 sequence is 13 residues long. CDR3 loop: CATQGQGGSEAFF.

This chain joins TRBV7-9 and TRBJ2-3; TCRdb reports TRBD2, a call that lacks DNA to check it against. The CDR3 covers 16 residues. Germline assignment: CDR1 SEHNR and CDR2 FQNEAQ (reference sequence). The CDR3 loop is CASSSGDLGVTDTQYF.

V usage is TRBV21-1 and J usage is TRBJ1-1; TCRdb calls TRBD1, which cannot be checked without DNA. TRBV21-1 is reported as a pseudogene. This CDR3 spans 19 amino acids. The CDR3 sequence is CASSKGAQGGDMGPTEAFF.

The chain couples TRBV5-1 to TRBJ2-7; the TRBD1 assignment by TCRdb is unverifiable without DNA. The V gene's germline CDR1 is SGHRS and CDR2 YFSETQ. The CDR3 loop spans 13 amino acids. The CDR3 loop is CASSSPPSYEQYF. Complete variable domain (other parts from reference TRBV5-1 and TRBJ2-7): KAGVTQTPRYLIKTRGQQVTLSCSPISGHRSVSWYQQTPGQGLQFLFEYFSETQRNKGNFPGRFSGRQFSNSRSEMNVSTLELGDSALYLCASSSPPSYEQYFGPGTRLTVT.

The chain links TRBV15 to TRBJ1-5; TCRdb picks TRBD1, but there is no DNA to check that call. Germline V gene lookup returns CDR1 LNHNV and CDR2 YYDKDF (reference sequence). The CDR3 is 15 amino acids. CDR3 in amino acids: CATSLGTETNQPQHF.

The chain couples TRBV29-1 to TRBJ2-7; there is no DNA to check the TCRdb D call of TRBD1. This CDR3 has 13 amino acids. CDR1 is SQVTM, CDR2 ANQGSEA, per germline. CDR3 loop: CSVATGIDYEQYF.

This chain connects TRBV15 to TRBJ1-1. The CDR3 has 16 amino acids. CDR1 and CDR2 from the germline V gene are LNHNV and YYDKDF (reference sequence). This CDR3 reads CATSRDPGDMNTEAFF.

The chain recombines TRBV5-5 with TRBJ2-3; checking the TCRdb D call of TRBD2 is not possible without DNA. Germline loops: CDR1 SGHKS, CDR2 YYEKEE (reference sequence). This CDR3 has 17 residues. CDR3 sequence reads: CASSAGSDYSYTDTQYF.